This T cell receptor (beta chain) was profiled in a study of T cell changes during pregnancy in multiple sclerosis. Using immunoSEQ multiplex PCR, the repertoire was profiled, and TCRdb retains in-frame clones only, with some absent. The data show some 42,000 clones, with 87% seen just once and 0.9% held by the top ten. There are 16 residues in the CDR3. Germline V gene lookup returns CDR1 LNHNV and CDR2 YYDKDF (reference sequence). The V gene lost 3 bases and the J gene lost 5 bases, with 20 bases spanning the gap. The material was CD4+ T cells from peripheral blood mononuclear cells, obtained after pregnancy. This chain joins TRBV15 and TRBJ2-7; tentative D call: TRBD1 (6 bases). The origin of this receptor is a female donor with multiple sclerosis, enrolled in a pregnancy study. The CDR3 protein is CATSSSKRGLRDEQYF. CDR3 DNA sequence: TGTGCCACCAGCAGCTCCAAAAGGGGGTTGAGGGACGAGCAGTACTTC.